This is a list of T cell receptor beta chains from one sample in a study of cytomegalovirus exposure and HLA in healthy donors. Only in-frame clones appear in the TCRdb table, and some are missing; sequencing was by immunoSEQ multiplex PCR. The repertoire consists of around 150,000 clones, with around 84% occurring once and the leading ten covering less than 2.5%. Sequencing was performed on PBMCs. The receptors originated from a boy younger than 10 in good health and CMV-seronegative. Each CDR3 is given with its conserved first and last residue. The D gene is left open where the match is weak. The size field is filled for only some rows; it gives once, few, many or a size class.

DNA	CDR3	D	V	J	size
TGTGCCAGCAGCTCGGTGGCGGGAGTTGAGCAGTACTTC	CASSSVAGVEQYF	TRBD2	TRBV7-2	TRBJ2-7	.
TGCAGCGTTGAAGATCTAACAGGGTATCGCATCGGGGCGCAGTATTTT	CSVEDLTGYRIGAQYF	.	TRBV29-1	TRBJ2-3	.
TGTGCCAGCTCACCGGGGACAGTCTATAATTCACCCCTCCACTTT	CASSPGTVYNSPLHF	TRBD1	TRBV18	TRBJ1-6	.
TGTGCCAGCAGCAAGCAGGGTGAAGAGACCCAGTACTTC	CASSKQGEETQYF	.	TRBV21-1	TRBJ2-5	.
TGTGCCAGCAGCCCTCTATACCGCTCATCCTACGAGCAGTACTTC	CASSPLYRSSYEQYF	.	TRBV5-8	TRBJ2-7	.
TGCGCCTGGGACCCGGGACACCCGAACACTGAAGCTTTCTTT	CAWDPGHPNTEAFF	.	TRBV30	TRBJ1-1	.
TGCAGTGCTAGTCGAGGTTACGAGCAGTACTTC	CSASRGYEQYF	.	TRBV20-1	TRBJ2-7	once
TGTGCCAGCAGTGAAAGTGGGGCTTTGGAGACCCAGTACTTC	CASSESGALETQYF	.	TRBV25-1	TRBJ2-5	.
TGTGCCAGCAGCCAACCGGACAGTTCGAACACCGGGGAGCTGTTTTTT	CASSQPDSSNTGELFF	.	TRBV4-2	TRBJ2-2	.
TGTGCCAGCGAAAGCCGCGGGACAGGGGGCAACACCGGGGAGCTGTTTTTT	CASESRGTGGNTGELFF	TRBD1	TRBV25-1	TRBJ2-2	once
TGTGCCAGCAGCGTATCTGGGACTAGTGGAAACGAGCAGTACTTC	CASSVSGTSGNEQYF	TRBD2	TRBV9	TRBJ2-7	few
TGTGCCAGCAGCTTGAGGACTAGCCCACTTGTGGATACGCAGTATTTT	CASSLRTSPLVDTQYF	TRBD2	TRBV7-9	TRBJ2-3	.
TGTGCCAGCAGTACTAGCGGGAGTAGCGCAGATACGCAGTATTTT	CASSTSGSSADTQYF	TRBD2	TRBV6-4	TRBJ2-3	few
TGTGCCAGCAGCTTGGCGGCTAGCGGGCTGTACGAGCAGTACTTC	CASSLAASGLYEQYF	TRBD2	TRBV5-6	TRBJ2-7	few
TGCGCCAGCAGCCAAGATTGGGTCCGGGCCTACGAGCAGTACTTC	CASSQDWVRAYEQYF	.	TRBV4-1	TRBJ2-7	.
TGTGCCAGCAGCTTGGTCAGGGGGCGGAGTGAAGCTTTCTTT	CASSLVRGRSEAFF	TRBD1	TRBV5-5	TRBJ1-1	.
TGTGCCATCAGTGAGGAGGGAAAACACTATGGCTACACCTTC	CAISEEGKHYGYTF	.	TRBV10-3	TRBJ1-2	.
TGTGCCAGCAGTGAACCACCAGGTGGCTATGGCTACACCTTC	CASSEPPGGYGYTF	.	TRBV2	TRBJ1-2	.
TGTGCCAGCAGCTTAGCGGGACATCTTACCTTC	CASSLAGHLTF	.	TRBV11-1	TRBJ1-2	.
TGCGCCAGCAGCTTCGGACAGACTAATGGCTACACCTTC	CASSFGQTNGYTF	.	TRBV4-1	TRBJ1-2	.
TGTGCCATCTGGGACGGGAGTCGGTCCTACGAGCAGTACTTC	CAIWDGSRSYEQYF	.	TRBV10-3	TRBJ2-7	.
TGTGCCAGCTCACCGCGGCAACCATGGGAAGACAGCTATGGCTACACCTTC	CASSPRQPWEDSYGYTF	.	TRBV18	TRBJ1-2	.
TGTGCCAGCAGCTCCAAGGACAGGCCGAACACCGGGGAGCTGTTTTTT	CASSSKDRPNTGELFF	TRBD1	TRBV5-5	TRBJ2-2	.
TGCGCCAGCAGCCCACGACAGGGGCAGACCTACGAGCAGTACTTC	CASSPRQGQTYEQYF	TRBD1	TRBV5-1	TRBJ2-7	.